This T cell receptor beta chain originates from a study of molecular identifiers for immune sequencing clone quantification. Study details: Replicate experiments took RNA from 20,000 or 100,000 naive CD8 cells, divided it five ways and sequenced four.

Study-wide findings and caveats: Underestimated sizes of highly expanded clones could result from identical TCR molecules that share a barcode. Among effectors, clones above 20 RNA copies held over 97% of molecules; among naive cells, under 1%.

One entry per CDR3 protein, called by TCRdb with MiXCR from the PCR reads. In the table there are approximately 59,000 distinct CDR3 sequences, roughly 20% of which are singletons. This clonotype was counted at least ten times. The antigen remains unidentified. The receptor's source is a human donor in good health. Some libraries in this study had Jurkat cell RNA spiked in. The specimen sequenced was naive CD8+ T cells from blood, with Jurkat cell RNA spiked in. Subset defined: FACS-sorted CD8+CD4-CCR7+CD45RA+ naive T cells.

The CDR3 protein is CSAFSGRSSYNEQFF. CDR3 DNA sequence: TGCAGTGCCTTTAGCGGGAGAAGCTCCTACAATGAGCAGTTCTTC. The chain employs TRBV20-1 and TRBJ2-1; TRBD2 aligns across 9 bases. The CDR3 has 15 residues. V lost 6 bases and J lost 0; bases outside the gene matches: 6. Germline CDR1 reads DFQATT; CDR2 reads SNEGSKA (reference sequence).